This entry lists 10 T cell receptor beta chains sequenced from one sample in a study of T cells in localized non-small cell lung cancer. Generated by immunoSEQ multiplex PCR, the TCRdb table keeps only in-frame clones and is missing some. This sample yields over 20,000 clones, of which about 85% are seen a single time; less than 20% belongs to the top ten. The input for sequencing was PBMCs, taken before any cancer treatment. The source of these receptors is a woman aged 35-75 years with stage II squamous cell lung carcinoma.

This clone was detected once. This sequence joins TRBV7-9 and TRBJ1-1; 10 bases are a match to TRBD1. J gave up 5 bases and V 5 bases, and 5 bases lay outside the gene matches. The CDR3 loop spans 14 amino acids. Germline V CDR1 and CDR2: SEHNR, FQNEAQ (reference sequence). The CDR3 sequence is CASSRDRGRTEAFF. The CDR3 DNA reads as TGTGCCAGCAGCAGAGACAGGGGGCGAACTGAAGCTTTCTTT. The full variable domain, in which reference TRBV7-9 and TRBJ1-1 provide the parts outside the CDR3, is DTGVSQNPRHKITKRGQNVTFRCDPISEHNRLYWYRQTLGQGPEFLTYFQNEAQLEKSRLLSDRFSAERPKGSFSTLEIQRTEQGDSAMYLCASSRDRGRTEAFFGQGTRLTVV.

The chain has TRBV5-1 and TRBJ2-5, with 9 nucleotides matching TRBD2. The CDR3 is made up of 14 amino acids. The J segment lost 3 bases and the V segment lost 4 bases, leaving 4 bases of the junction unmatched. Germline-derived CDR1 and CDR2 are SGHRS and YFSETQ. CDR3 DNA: TGCGCCAGCAGCCCCATAGCGGGAGAAGAGACCCAGTACTTC. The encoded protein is CASSPIAGEETQYF.

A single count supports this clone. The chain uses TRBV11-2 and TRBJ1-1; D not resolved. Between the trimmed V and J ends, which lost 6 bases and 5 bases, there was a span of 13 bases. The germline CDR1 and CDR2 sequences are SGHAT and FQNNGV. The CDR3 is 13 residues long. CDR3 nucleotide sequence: TGTGCCAGCAGTTCCGTCGTTGGGACTGAAGCTTTCTTT. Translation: CASSSVVGTEAFF.

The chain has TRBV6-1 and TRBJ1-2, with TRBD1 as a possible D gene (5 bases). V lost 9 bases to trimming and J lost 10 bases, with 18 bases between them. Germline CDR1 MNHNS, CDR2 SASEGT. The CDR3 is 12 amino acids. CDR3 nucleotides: TGTGCCAGTACCCGGGACCCCTTCCTCTACACCTTC. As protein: CASTRDPFLYTF.

The CDR3 nucleotides read TGCGCCAGCAGTGAGTCTGCTTACGAGCAGTACTTC. As protein: CASSESAYEQYF. This chain uses TRBV10-1 with TRBJ2-7; no clear D. Germline assignment: CDR1 WNHNN and CDR2 SYGVQD (reference sequence). V gave up 0 bases and J gave up 4 bases, with 4 bases separating them. The CDR3 runs 12 residues.

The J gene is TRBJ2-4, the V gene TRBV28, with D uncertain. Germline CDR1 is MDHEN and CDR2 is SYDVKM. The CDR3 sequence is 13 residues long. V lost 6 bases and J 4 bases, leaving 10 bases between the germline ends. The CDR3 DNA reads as TGTGCCAGCAGCCCGATGAGTAAAAACATTCAGTACTTC. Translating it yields CASSPMSKNIQYF. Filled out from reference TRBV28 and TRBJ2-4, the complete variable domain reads DVKVTQSSRYLVKRTGEKVFLECVQDMDHENMFWYRQDPGLGLRLIYFSYDVKMKEKGDIPEGYSVSREKKERFSLILESASTNQTSMYLCASSPMSKNIQYFGAGTRLSVL.

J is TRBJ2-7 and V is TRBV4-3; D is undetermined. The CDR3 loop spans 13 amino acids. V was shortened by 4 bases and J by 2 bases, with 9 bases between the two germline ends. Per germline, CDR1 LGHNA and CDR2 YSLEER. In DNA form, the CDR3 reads TGCGCCAGCAGCCCCCAGGTCGCCTACGAGCAGTACTTC. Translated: CASSPQVAYEQYF.

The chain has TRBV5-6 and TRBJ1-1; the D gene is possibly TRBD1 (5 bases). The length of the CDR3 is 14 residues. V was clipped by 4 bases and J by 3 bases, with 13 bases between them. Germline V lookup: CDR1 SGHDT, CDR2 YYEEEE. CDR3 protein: CASSQGHVDTEAFF. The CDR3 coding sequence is TGTGCCAGCAGCCAGGGTCATGTTGACACTGAAGCTTTCTTT.

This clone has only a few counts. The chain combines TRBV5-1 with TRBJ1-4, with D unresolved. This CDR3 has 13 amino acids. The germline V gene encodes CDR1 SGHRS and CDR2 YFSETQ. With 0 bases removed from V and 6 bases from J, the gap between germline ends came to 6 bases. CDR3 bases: TGCGCCAGCAGCTTGGGGGATGATGAAAAACTGTTTTTT. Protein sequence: CASSLGDDEKLFF.

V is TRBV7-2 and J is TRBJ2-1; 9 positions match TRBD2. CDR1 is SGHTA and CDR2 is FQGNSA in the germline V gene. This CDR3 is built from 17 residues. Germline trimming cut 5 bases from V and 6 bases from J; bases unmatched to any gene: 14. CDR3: CASSPIPLAGKFNEQFF. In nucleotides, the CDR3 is TGTGCCAGCAGCCCGATCCCACTAGCGGGTAAATTCAATGAGCAGTTCTTC.